Shown below are 32 T cell receptor beta chains from a single sample sequenced in a study of blood T cell repertoires in COVID-19. Assay used: immunoSEQ multiplex PCR; TCRdb lists only in-frame clones, some missing. The repertoire holds some 70,000 clones, under 85% seen once, with roughly 10% in the top ten. The sequenced sample was peripheral blood. The receptors were sampled from a woman between 45 and 60 years old with acute or convalescent COVID-19.

This chain links TRBV7-9 with TRBJ2-7, with D possibly being TRBD1 (6 bases). The CDR3 sequence is 14 residues long. Germline loops: CDR1 SEHNR, CDR2 FQNEAQ (reference sequence). Trimming stripped 0 bases from V and 4 bases from J, with 10 bases between. The CDR3 region has the DNA TGTGCCAGCAGCTTAGCGGGGGCTTTATACGAGCAGTACTTC. Translation: CASSLAGALYEQYF.

The chain uses TRBV5-3 and TRBJ2-4, with D possibly TRBD1 on 6 matching bases. TRBV5-3 is an ORF; its function is uncertain. V was pared by 4 bases and J by 2 bases, with 25 bases between. This CDR3 contains 19 residues. Written as DNA, the CDR3 is TGTGCCAGAAGCCCCATGGACAGAGGAAAGCTGAGGACCAAAAACATTCAGTACTTC. It encodes CARSPMDRGKLRTKNIQYF.

V and J are TRBV6-4 and TRBJ1-2; tentative D call: TRBD1 (5 bases). V was clipped by 3 bases and J by 8 bases, with 10 bases between them. This CDR3 is built from 12 residues. CDR1 and CDR2 from the germline V gene are MRHNA and SNTAGT. The CDR3 DNA sequence: TGTGCCAGCAGTGATGGGGGGATCGGCTACACCTTC. Translated, it gives CASSDGGIGYTF.

The chain links TRBV7-8 to TRBJ2-7, with TRBD2 as a possible D gene (5 bases). This CDR3 is 15 amino acids long. The germline V gene has CDR1 SGHVS and CDR2 FQNEAQ. Trimming pared 3 bases from V and 3 bases from J, leaving 15 bases between. CDR3 bases: TGTGCCAGCAGCTTCATCGCCGCTGGGAGCTACGAGCAGTACTTC. It is translated as CASSFIAAGSYEQYF.

This chain links TRBV6-4 with TRBJ2-1; 10 bases align to TRBD2. This CDR3 is 15 amino acids long. CDR1 and CDR2 from the germline V gene are MRHNA and SNTAGT. The J segment lost 9 bases and the V segment lost 4 bases, leaving 9 bases of the junction unmatched. The CDR3, as DNA: TGTGCCAGCAGTGGAAAAGCGGGAGGGCCCCTTGAGCAGTTCTTC. Translated, it gives CASSGKAGGPLEQFF.

This sequence joins TRBV6-6 and TRBJ1-1, with no clear D. V lost 2 bases and J 5 bases, leaving 6 bases between the germline ends. Germline V gene sequence: CDR1 MNHNY, CDR2 SVGAGI (reference sequence). The CDR3 spans 12 residues. The CDR3 loop is CASSYGPTEAFF. The DNA of the CDR3 is TGTGCCAGCAGTTACGGGCCAACTGAAGCTTTCTTT.

J is TRBJ1-2 and V is TRBV28; TRBD1 agrees at 11 bases. CDR1 is MDHEN and CDR2 is SYDVKM in the germline V gene. Trimming took 6 bases from V and 0 from J; bases not matched to a gene: 15. There are 19 residues in the CDR3. The CDR3 DNA reads as TGTGCCAGCAGCAAAACTAATCCGGGACAGGGGGGCCCTAACTATGGCTACACCTTC. Protein product: CASSKTNPGQGGPNYGYTF.

The chain is built from TRBV5-4 and TRBJ2-7, with 7 nucleotides matching TRBD2. There are 17 residues in the CDR3. V was pared by 4 bases and J by 3 bases, with 16 bases of the junction left unmatched. The V gene's germline CDR1 is SGHNT and CDR2 YYREEE (reference sequence). The DNA of the CDR3 is TGTGCCAGCAGCCCCGGCCCCAAGCGGGGTCGGGACTACGAGCAGTACTTC. Its protein product is CASSPGPKRGRDYEQYF.

The chain has TRBV9 and TRBJ1-1, with D unresolved. V dropped 0 bases and J dropped 1 base, with 7 bases sitting between them. CDR1 is SGDLS, CDR2 YYNGEE, per germline. The CDR3 is 14 residues long. The CDR3 loop is CASSVGGSNTEAFF. CDR3 in DNA: TGTGCCAGCAGCGTAGGAGGATCGAACACTGAAGCTTTCTTT.

V usage is TRBV11-2 and J usage is TRBJ1-1, with unresolved D. The CDR3 runs to 14 residues. The ends were cut back, 3 bases at V and 2 bases at J, with 10 bases in the middle. Germline V lookup: CDR1 SGHAT, CDR2 FQNNGV. The CDR3 DNA reads as TGTGCCAGCAGCTTTTCTACAGATAACACTGAAGCTTTCTTT. Its translation is CASSFSTDNTEAFF.

The genes are TRBV30 and TRBJ1-2; D unclear. The CDR3 is made up of 14 amino acids. Germline assignment: CDR1 GTSNPN and CDR2 SVGIG (reference sequence). V was shortened by 2 bases and J by 2 bases, with 12 bases between the two germline ends. As DNA, the CDR3 is TGTGCCTGGAGTCGATCTGGCGGCAACTATGGCTACACCTTC. Translation gives CAWSRSGGNYGYTF.

The chain links TRBV3-1 (or the pseudogene TRBV3-2) to TRBJ2-7, with D perhaps TRBD1 (6 bases). The CDR3 consists of 13 residues. The ends were cut back, 2 bases at V and 7 bases at J, with 12 bases in the middle. Germline V gives CDR1 LGHDT, CDR2 YNNKEL (reference sequence). As DNA, the CDR3 is TGTGCCAGCAGCCAAACAGGGCAAGGGGAGCAGTACTTC. Residues: CASSQTGQGEQYF.

The chain carries TRBV7-9 and TRBJ2-3; 9 bases fit TRBD1. This CDR3 is 16 amino acids long. Per germline, CDR1 SEHNR and CDR2 FQNEAQ (reference sequence). V lost 4 bases and J lost 4; bases outside the gene matches: 9. The DNA for the CDR3 is TGTGCCAGCAGCTCGGACGGGACAGGGTCCCCAGATACGCAGTATTTT. The encoded protein is CASSSDGTGSPDTQYF.

The chain employs TRBV18 and TRBJ2-7; TRBD2 matches at 7 bases. The germline V gene encodes CDR1 KGHSH and CDR2 LQKENI. The CDR3 contains 14 residues. After removal of 5 bases from V and 12 bases from J, the junction contained 16 bases not matched to a gene. CDR3 residues: CASSAGLGSVDGYF. CDR3 bases: TGTGCCAGCTCAGCTGGACTAGGTTCGGTTGACGGGTACTTC.

The genes are TRBV4-1 and TRBJ2-7; the match to TRBD1 covers 8 bases. V shed 3 bases, J shed 0 bases, and the junction held 4 bases outside the gene matches. Germline loops: CDR1 MGHRA, CDR2 YSYEKL. This CDR3 contains 15 residues. CDR3 in DNA: TGCGCCAGCAGCCAGGGGACAGGTGCCTCCTACGAGCAGTACTTC. It encodes CASSQGTGASYEQYF.

The chain has TRBV5-1 and TRBJ1-4; TRBD1 matches at 7 bases. CDR3 length: 14 residues. Germline V CDR1 and CDR2: SGHRS, YFSETQ. V was clipped by 4 bases and J by 6 bases; unmatched bases: 6. The CDR3 is CASSTTGDDEKLFF. For the CDR3, the DNA is TGCGCCAGCAGCACAACAGGGGATGATGAAAAACTGTTTTTT.

The chain links TRBV5-1 to TRBJ2-7, with 9 bases that match TRBD1. Germline V gene sequence: CDR1 SGHRS, CDR2 YFSETQ. J was trimmed by 7 bases and V by 4 bases; bases with no gene match: 12. The CDR3 covers 15 residues. The CDR3 nucleotides read TGCGCCAGCAGCGGAGAACCGGGACAGGGCGCGGAGCAGTACTTC. Translating gives CASSGEPGQGAEQYF.

The rearrangement links TRBV4-3 to TRBJ1-2; D is ambiguous. The CDR3 runs 13 residues. V lost 0 bases, J lost 7 bases, and 9 bases lay in between. The germline V gene encodes CDR1 LGHNA and CDR2 YSLEER. The CDR3: CASSQEVEAGYTF. In DNA, the CDR3 is TGCGCCAGCAGCCAAGAAGTAGAGGCTGGCTACACCTTC.

This chain uses TRBV6-5 with TRBJ1-5; no firm D call. The CDR3 consists of 13 residues. Germline CDR1 is MNHEY and CDR2 is SVGAGI. V gave up 6 bases and J gave up 3 bases, with 9 bases separating them. The CDR3 DNA follows: TGTGCCAGCAGCGAGGGCACCAATCAGCCCCAGCATTTT. Translation: CASSEGTNQPQHF.

This clone appeared once. The chain joins TRBV9 to TRBJ1-6, with D hard to call. The germline V and J ends were trimmed by 0 bases and 10 bases, with 8 bases remaining between them. The CDR3 consists of 13 residues. Germline V CDR1 and CDR2: SGDLS, YYNGEE. The CDR3 reads CASSVGWSSPLHF. For the CDR3, the DNA is TGTGCCAGCAGCGTAGGGTGGAGCTCACCCCTCCACTTT.

The chain employs TRBV19 and TRBJ2-3; D perhaps matches TRBD1 (6 bases). From germline, CDR1 is LNHDA and CDR2 SQIVND (reference sequence). There are 16 residues in the CDR3. Trimming removed 3 bases from V and 4 bases from J, with 17 bases in between. The CDR3, as DNA: TGTGCCAGTAGTATCAACACAGTGGGGGCTGCAGATACGCAGTATTTT. Translation gives CASSINTVGAADTQYF.

The rearrangement links TRBV27 to TRBJ2-3; TRBD1 matches at 7 bases. Germline CDR1 MNHEY, CDR2 SMNVEV (reference sequence). The CDR3 extends over 15 amino acids. V was clipped by 2 bases and J by 1 base; unmatched bases: 3. CDR3 sequence reads: CASSLDREGTDTQYF. CDR3 DNA sequence: TGTGCCAGCAGTTTAGACAGGGAAGGCACAGATACGCAGTATTTT.

The CDR3 spells CASSQNRDRIRELFF. CDR3 DNA: TGCGCCAGCAGCCAAAACCGGGACAGAATACGTGAGCTGTTTTTT. The V call is TRBV4-3, the J call TRBJ2-2; TRBD1 aligns across 7 bases. This CDR3 is built from 15 residues. Germline assignment: CDR1 LGHNA and CDR2 YSLEER. V gave up 2 bases and J gave up 11 bases; unmatched junction bases: 11.

CDR3 sequence reads: CSVAQGAGYEQYF. For the CDR3, the DNA is TGCAGCGTCGCACAGGGGGCTGGATACGAGCAGTACTTC. V usage is TRBV29-1 and J usage is TRBJ2-7; 9 bases are a match to TRBD1. J gave up 4 bases and V 6 bases, and 7 bases lay outside the gene matches. The CDR3 sequence is 13 residues long. The germline V gene has CDR1 SQVTM and CDR2 ANQGSEA.

The rearrangement joins TRBV2 to TRBJ2-3, with 10 bases fitting TRBD2. This CDR3 is 16 amino acids long. Trimming cost V 6 bases and J 3 bases; bases outside gene matches: 9. From germline, CDR1 is SNHLY and CDR2 FYNNEI. The CDR3 DNA sequence: TGTGCCAGCAGCCCTCTAGCGGGGGACATTACAGATACGCAGTATTTT. As protein: CASSPLAGDITDTQYF.

The chain is built from TRBV27 and TRBJ2-7; 8 positions match TRBD1. Germline assignment: CDR1 MNHEY and CDR2 SMNVEV (reference sequence). This CDR3 has 15 residues. V was pared by 4 bases and J by 2 bases, with 7 bases of the junction left unmatched. The CDR3 bases are TGTGCCAGCAGTTCCTTGGGACAGGATCCCTACGAGCAGTACTTC. Translated, it gives CASSSLGQDPYEQYF.

This clone was seen more than once but under ten times. The J gene is TRBJ1-6, the V gene TRBV25-1; 7 bases are shared with TRBD1. V dropped 4 bases and J dropped 8; count of bases not matched to a gene: 5. The CDR3 extends over 14 amino acids. Germline CDR1 and CDR2: MGHDK and SYGVNS. CDR3 sequence (DNA): TGTGCCAGCAGTGGGGGGACAGTTTATTCACCCCTCCACTTT. Translating it yields CASSGGTVYSPLHF.

The chain links TRBV7-2 to TRBJ2-2; TRBD1 matches at 8 bases. The CDR3 consists of 15 residues. Germline loops: CDR1 SGHTA, CDR2 FQGNSA. Losses at the gene ends were 5 bases for V and 5 bases for J; bases not matched to a gene: 7. The CDR3, as DNA: TGTGCCAGCAGCAGGACAGGGTCGGGGACCGGGGAGCTGTTTTTT. Encoded protein: CASSRTGSGTGELFF.

The chain couples TRBV28 to TRBJ1-2; TRBD1 matches at 10 bases. Germline-derived CDR1 and CDR2 are MDHEN and SYDVKM. V lost 4 bases, J lost 4 bases, and 3 bases stayed unmatched. The CDR3 sequence is 14 residues long. CDR3: CASSSGTGVYGYTF. In nucleotides, the CDR3 is TGTGCCAGCAGTTCCGGGACAGGGGTCTATGGCTACACCTTC.

This clone was seen only once. The chain couples TRBV27 to TRBJ2-7; D may be TRBD1 (6 bases). CDR3 size: 15 residues. Trimming left V 6 bases short and J 2 bases short, with 17 bases between. CDR1 is MNHEY, CDR2 SMNVEV, per germline (reference sequence). The CDR3 DNA is TGTGCCAGCAGAATAGCCCCGGGACACGCCTACGAGCAGTACTTC. It translates to CASRIAPGHAYEQYF.

This rearrangement joins TRBV30 to TRBJ1-5; 8 nucleotides line up with TRBD1. The CDR3 length is 13 residues. J lost 2 bases, V lost 6 bases, and 3 bases had no gene match. Germline loops: CDR1 GTSNPN, CDR2 SVGIG (reference sequence). CDR3 coding DNA: TGTGCCTGCTCGGACAGGGGCAATCAGCCCCAGCATTTT. Its protein is CACSDRGNQPQHF. The variable domain in full, completed from reference TRBV30 and TRBJ1-5, reads SQTIHQWPATLVQPVGSPLSLECTVEGTSNPNLYWYRQAAGRGLQLLFYSVGIGQISSEVPQNLSASRPQDRQFILSSKKLLLSDSGFYLCACSDRGNQPQHFGDGTRLSIL.

This rearrangement joins TRBV1 to TRBJ2-7; the table assigns TRBD2, which was not confirmed against the DNA. TRBV1 is shown as a pseudogene. The CDR3 loop spans 18 amino acids. In DNA form, the CDR3 reads TGCACCAGCAGCCTAGTGGGACTAGCGGGGGGCCCACCCTACGAGCAGTACTTC. It translates to CTSSLVGLAGGPPYEQYF.